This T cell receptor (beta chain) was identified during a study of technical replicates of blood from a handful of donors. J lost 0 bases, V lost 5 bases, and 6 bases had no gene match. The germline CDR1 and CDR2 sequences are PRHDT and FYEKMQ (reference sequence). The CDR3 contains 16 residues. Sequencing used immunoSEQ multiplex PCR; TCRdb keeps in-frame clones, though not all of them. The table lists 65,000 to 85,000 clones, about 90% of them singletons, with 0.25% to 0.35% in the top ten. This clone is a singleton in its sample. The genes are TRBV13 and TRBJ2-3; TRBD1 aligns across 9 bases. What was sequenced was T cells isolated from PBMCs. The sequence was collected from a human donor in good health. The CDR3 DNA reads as TGTGCCAGCAGCCCAGGGACAGGGTATAGCACAGATACGCAGTATTTT. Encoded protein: CASSPGTGYSTDTQYF.